What follows is one T cell receptor (beta chain) and its context. The V gene's germline CDR1 is LNHDA and CDR2 SQIVND (reference sequence). CDR3 length equals 17 residues. Trimming removed 5 bases at V and 0 bases at J, with 19 bases between. The data were taken from a study of T cell responses to AZD1222 COVID-19 vaccine. Here immunoSEQ multiplex PCR was the method, and the copy in TCRdb shows in-frame clones only, minus some. The table lists fewer than 150,000 clones, about nine tenths of them singletons. This chain joins TRBV19 and TRBJ1-2; D possibly corresponds to TRBD1 (5 bases). The material was peripheral blood, obtained on day 0 of AZD1222 vaccination. This receptor was obtained from an adult in good health. CDR3 loop: CASSPRDPRLANYGYTF. For the CDR3, the DNA is TGTGCCAGTAGTCCCCGGGACCCGCGCCTCGCTAACTATGGCTACACCTTC.